Listed here is a single T cell receptor beta chain. The length of the CDR3 is 14 residues. Trimming took off 2 bases at V and 7 bases at J, with 15 bases between the two ends. Germline-derived CDR1 and CDR2 are GTSNPN and SVGIG (reference sequence). The multiple sclerosis controls consisted of treatment-naive patients with relapsing-remitting disease, either stable or active. Both CD4+ and CD8+ T cells were negatively isolated, and TEMRA cells underwent FACS enrichment. The data stem from a study of CD8 T cells in Susac syndrome. Reverse transcription of roughly 0.5 to 1 ug RNA was carried out with random hexamers. A multiplex approach, immunoSEQ multiplex PCR, amplified TCR beta CDR3 across 54 Vbeta and 13 Jbeta. A single record per CDR3 protein comes from TCRdb applying MiXCR to the immunoSEQ multiplex PCR reads. The repertoire holds approximately 130,000 distinct CDR3 sequences, with about 90% as singletons.

The receptor was derived from a human donor with multiple sclerosis. The chain has TRBV30 and TRBJ2-1, with D hard to call. The sample comprised CD8+ T cells from PBMCs. The CDR3 loop reads CAWSPYRPSNEQFF. The CDR3 nucleotides read TGTGCCTGGAGTCCCTACCGACCTTCTAATGAGCAGTTCTTC.